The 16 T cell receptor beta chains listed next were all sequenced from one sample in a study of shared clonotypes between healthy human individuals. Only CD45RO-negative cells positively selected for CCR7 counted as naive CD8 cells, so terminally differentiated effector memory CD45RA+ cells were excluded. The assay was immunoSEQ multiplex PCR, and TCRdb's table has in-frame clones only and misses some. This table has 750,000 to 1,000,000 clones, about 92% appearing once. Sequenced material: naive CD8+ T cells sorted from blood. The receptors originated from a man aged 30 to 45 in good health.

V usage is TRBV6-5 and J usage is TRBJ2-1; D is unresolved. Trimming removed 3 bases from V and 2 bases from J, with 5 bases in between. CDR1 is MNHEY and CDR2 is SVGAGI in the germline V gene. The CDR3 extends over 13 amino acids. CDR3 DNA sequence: TGTGCCAGCAGTTATAAAGCCTACAATGAGCAGTTCTTC. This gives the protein CASSYKAYNEQFF.

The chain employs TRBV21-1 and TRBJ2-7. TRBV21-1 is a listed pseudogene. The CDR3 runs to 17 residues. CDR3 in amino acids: CASSKVRSTFVDYEQYF. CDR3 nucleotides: TGTGCCAGCAGCAAAGTAAGGTCCACTTTCGTAGACTACGAGCAGTACTTC.

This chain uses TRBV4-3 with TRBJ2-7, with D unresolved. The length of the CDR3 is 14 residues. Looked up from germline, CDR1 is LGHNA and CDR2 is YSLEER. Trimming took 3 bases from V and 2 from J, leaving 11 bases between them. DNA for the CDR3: TGCGCCAGCAGCCACGTACTGGGAACCTACGAGCAGTACTTC. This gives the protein CASSHVLGTYEQYF.

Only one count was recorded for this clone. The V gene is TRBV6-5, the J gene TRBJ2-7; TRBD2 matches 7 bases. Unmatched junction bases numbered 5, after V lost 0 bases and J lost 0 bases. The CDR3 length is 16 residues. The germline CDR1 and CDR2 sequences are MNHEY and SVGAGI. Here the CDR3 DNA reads TGTGCCAGCAGTTACTCTGGGACTAAACCCTCCTACGAGCAGTACTTC. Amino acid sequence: CASSYSGTKPSYEQYF.

The CDR3 DNA reads as TGTGCCACCAACCTCGGGACCGCCTACAATGAGCAGTTCTTC. It translates to CATNLGTAYNEQFF. The chain carries TRBV6-5 and TRBJ2-1, with D perhaps given as TRBD1 or TRBD2 (5 bases each). Trimming took 10 bases from V and 2 from J, leaving 15 bases between them. Germline assignment: CDR1 MNHEY and CDR2 SVGAGI. This CDR3 contains 14 residues.

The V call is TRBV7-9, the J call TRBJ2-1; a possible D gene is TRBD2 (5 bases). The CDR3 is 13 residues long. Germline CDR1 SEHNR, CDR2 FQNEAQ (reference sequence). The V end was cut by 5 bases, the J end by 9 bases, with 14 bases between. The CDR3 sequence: CASSAPSYLEQFF. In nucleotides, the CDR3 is TGTGCCAGCAGCGCCCCTAGCTATCTTGAGCAGTTCTTC.

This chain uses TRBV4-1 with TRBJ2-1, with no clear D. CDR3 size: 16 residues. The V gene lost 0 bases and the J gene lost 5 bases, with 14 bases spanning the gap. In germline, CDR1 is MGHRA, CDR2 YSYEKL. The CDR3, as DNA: TGCGCCAGCAGCCAAGAAGGTCACTATGGGGACAATGAGCAGTTCTTC. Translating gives CASSQEGHYGDNEQFF.

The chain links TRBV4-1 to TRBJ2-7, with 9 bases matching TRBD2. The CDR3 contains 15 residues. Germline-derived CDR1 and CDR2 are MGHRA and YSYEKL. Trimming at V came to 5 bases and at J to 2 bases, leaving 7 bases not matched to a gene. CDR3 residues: CASSDLAGRTYEQYF. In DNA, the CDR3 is TGCGCCAGCAGCGACCTAGCGGGAAGGACCTACGAGCAGTACTTC.

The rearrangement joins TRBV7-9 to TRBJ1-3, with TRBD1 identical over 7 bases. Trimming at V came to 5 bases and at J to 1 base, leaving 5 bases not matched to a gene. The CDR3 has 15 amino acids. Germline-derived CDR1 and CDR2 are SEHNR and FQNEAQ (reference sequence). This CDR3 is CASSAGGASGNTIYF. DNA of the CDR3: TGTGCCAGCAGCGCAGGGGGAGCGTCTGGAAACACCATATATTTT. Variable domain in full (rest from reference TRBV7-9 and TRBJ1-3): DTGVSQNPRHKITKRGQNVTFRCDPISEHNRLYWYRQTLGQGPEFLTYFQNEAQLEKSRLLSDRFSAERPKGSFSTLEIQRTEQGDSAMYLCASSAGGASGNTIYFGEGSWLTVV.

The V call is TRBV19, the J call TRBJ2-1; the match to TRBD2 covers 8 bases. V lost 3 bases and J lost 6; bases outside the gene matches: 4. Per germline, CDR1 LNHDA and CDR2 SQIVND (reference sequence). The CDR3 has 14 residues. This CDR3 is CASSIGSGANEQFF. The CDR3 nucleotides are TGTGCCAGTAGTATTGGTAGCGGGGCCAATGAGCAGTTCTTC.

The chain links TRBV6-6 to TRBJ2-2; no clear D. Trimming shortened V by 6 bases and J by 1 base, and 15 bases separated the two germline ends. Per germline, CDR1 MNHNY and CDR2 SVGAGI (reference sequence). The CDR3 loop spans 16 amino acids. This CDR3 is CASSKKIAGNTGELFF. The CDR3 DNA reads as TGTGCCAGCAGCAAGAAAATTGCAGGGAACACCGGGGAGCTGTTTTTT.

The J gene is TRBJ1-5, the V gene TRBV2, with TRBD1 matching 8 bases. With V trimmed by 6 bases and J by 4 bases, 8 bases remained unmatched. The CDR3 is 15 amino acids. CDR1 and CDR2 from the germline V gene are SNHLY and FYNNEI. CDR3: CASRVGQGQNQPQHF. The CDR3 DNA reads TGTGCCAGCAGGGTTGGACAGGGCCAAAATCAGCCCCAGCATTTT.

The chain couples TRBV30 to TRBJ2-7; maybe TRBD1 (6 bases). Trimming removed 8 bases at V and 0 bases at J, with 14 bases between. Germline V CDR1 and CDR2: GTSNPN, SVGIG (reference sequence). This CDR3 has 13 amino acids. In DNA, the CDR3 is TGTGCCGGGGCGACAGGTACCTCCTACGAGCAGTACTTC. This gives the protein CAGATGTSYEQYF.

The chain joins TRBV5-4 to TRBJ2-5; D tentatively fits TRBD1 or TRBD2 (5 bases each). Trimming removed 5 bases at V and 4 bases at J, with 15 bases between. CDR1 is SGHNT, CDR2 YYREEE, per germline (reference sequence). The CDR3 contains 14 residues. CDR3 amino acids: CASSLGLGLETQYF. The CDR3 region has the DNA TGTGCCAGCAGTCTCGGACTGGGGCTAGAGACCCAGTACTTC.

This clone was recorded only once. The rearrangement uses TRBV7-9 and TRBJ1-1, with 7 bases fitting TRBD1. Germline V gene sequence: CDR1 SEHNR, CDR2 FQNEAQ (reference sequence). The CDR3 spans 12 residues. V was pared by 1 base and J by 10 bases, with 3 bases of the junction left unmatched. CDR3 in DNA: TGTGCCAGCAGCTTAGAGGGACAGTCAGCTTTCTTT. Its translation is CASSLEGQSAFF.

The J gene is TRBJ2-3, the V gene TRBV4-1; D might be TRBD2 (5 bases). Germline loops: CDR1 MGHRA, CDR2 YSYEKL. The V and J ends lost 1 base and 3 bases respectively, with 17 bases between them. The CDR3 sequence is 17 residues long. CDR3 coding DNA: TGCGCCAGCAGCCAAGGGCACCCGGCGAGGGCAACAGATACGCAGTATTTT. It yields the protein CASSQGHPARATDTQYF.